This record covers a single TCR beta chain. Its antigen remains unidentified. It has no much larger one-base neighbor in the sample; base qualities were not kept. TCRbeta CDR3 regions were amplified from genomic DNA by means of the immunoSEQ Assay, a bias-controlled multiplex PCR. Under the source paper's analysis protocol: Nucleated cell counts per sample were estimated from amplification of reference gene primers within the assay. Sequence reads were collapsed and filtered to measure the absolute abundance of every unique TCRbeta CDR3 rearrangement. Productive Simpson clonality was computed per sample as the square root of Simpson's diversity index over productive rearrangements. TCRdb stores this immuneACCESS table with in-frame sequences only. Part of the clones is absent; in the studies checked, under half of the shortfall reflects unresolved V genes, and no reason is known for the rest. V and J calls and clone size come straight from that table; D and trimming were deduced from the DNA. The sample table holds about 140,000 clones, of which over 75% were seen once. Of the sample, around 2.9% falls within the top ten clones.

Whole blood was collected in K2EDTA tubes by collaborating institutions according to the institutions' own protocols. For TCRbeta analysis, collaborator samples were shipped as frozen whole blood, as isolated PBMCs, or as DNA extracted from either sample type. This specimen belongs to a study of blood T cell repertoires in COVID-19 (dated by TCRdb to about 2020). Notes on the research overall: Samples covering the acute and convalescent phases of COVID-19 were provided by collaborators in the United States, Italy and Spain. The prospective study material was composed of cDNA or gDNA derived from T cells, B-cell-depleted T cells, or PBMCs. Deeply sampled blood TCRbeta repertoires from subjects exposed to, actively infected with, or recovered from COVID-19 were included in the dataset. The repertoires were made available in a free public database intended to serve as a resource for research on the immune response to SARS-CoV-2. Samples came from the ongoing ImmuneRACE study (first 160 participants) plus 1,254 subjects from 6 global collaborators. Sample metadata almost always included a de-identified subject ID, COVID-19 status, age in years and sex. HLA class I and class II types, where available, came from metadata supplied by the sample provider rather than from assay-based typing. General conclusions and limits of the study: The quantity of clinical and demographic metadata differed by source and by participant and was supplied without curation.

Reading the germline V gene (reference sequence) gives CDR1 SGHNT and CDR2 YYREEE. At the junction V is shortened by 5 bases and J by 7 bases, with 10 bases in between. Spanning cysteine to phenylalanine, the CDR3 consists of 12 amino acids. Of all the DNA, just the CDR3 is kept, 36 bases in frame from base 1. Material for sequencing was peripheral blood. The chain was built from TRBV5-4 and TRBJ1-5; no D gene can be assigned with confidence. The source is a man between 45 and 60 years old with acute or convalescent COVID-19. The nucleotide sequence is TGTGCCAGCAGTGTCCCGGGGCAGCCCCAGCATTTT. This gives the protein CASSVPGQPQHF.